The 6 T cell receptor beta chains in this list originate from one sample, sequenced in a study of radiation and T cells in renal cell carcinoma. Using immunoSEQ multiplex PCR, the repertoire was profiled, and TCRdb retains in-frame clones only, with some absent. The sample holds about 130,000 clones, 70% to 90% seen once. Time point given: baseline pretreatment blood. Treatment of the sample: 15 Gy SBRT to primary tumor, nephrectomy 4 weeks later. Sequenced here: blood, sampled from a patient whose treatment included radiotherapy and nephrectomy. The receptor set was obtained from a woman between 50 and 59 years old with renal cell carcinoma.

A few counts support this clone. J is TRBJ2-2 and V is TRBV2, with TRBD2 as a possible D gene (5 bases). The V end lost 7 bases, the J end lost 0 bases, and 9 bases lay between the germline ends. The germline CDR1 and CDR2 sequences are SNHLY and FYNNEI. CDR3 length: 14 residues. The CDR3 bases are TGTGCCAGCAATCTAGCCTCGAACACCGGGGAGCTGTTTTTT. Its protein product is CASNLASNTGELFF. Variable domain in full (rest from reference TRBV2 and TRBJ2-2): EPEVTQTPSHQVTQMGQEVILRCVPISNHLYFYWYRQILGQKVEFLVSFYNNEISEKSEIFDDQFSVERPDGSNFTLKIRSTKLEDSAMYFCASNLASNTGELFFGEGSRLTVL.

The V gene is TRBV7-2, the J gene TRBJ2-5; TRBD2 matches at 8 bases. Germline trimming cut 6 bases from V and 4 bases from J; bases unmatched to any gene: 7. The CDR3 contains 14 residues. Germline values: CDR1 SGHTA, CDR2 FQGNSA. The CDR3, as DNA: TGTGCCAGCAGTACGCGGGGGGCGTCAGAGACCCAGTACTTC. This codes for CASSTRGASETQYF. The full variable domain, with the rest looked up from reference TRBV7-2 and TRBJ2-5, is GAGVSQSPSNKVTEKGKDVELRCDPISGHTALYWYRQSLGQGLEFLIYFQGNSAPDKSGLPSDRFSAERTGGSVSTLTIQRTQQEDSAVYLCASSTRGASETQYFGPGTRLLVL.

The genes are TRBV19 and TRBJ1-1; maybe TRBD1 (5 bases). Germline CDR1 is LNHDA and CDR2 is SQIVND (reference sequence). The CDR3 runs 15 residues. Trimming left V 0 bases short and J 0 bases short, with 8 bases between. CDR3 DNA: TGTGCCAGTAGTATAGAGGACAACCTGAACACTGAAGCTTTCTTT. It specifies CASSIEDNLNTEAFF.

The chain links TRBV30 to TRBJ2-7; 7 bases map to TRBD1. Germline V gives CDR1 GTSNPN, CDR2 SVGIG (reference sequence). This CDR3 has 12 residues. The ends lost 5 bases at V and 5 bases at J; junction bases unmatched: 6. The CDR3 DNA is TGTGCCTGGGAGGGGGCCAGGGACGAGCAGTACTTC. It translates to CAWEGARDEQYF.

The chain links TRBV5-6 to TRBJ2-5, with D possibly TRBD2 on 6 matching bases. CDR3 size: 15 residues. Germline CDR1 reads SGHDT; CDR2 reads YYEEEE. Trimming shortened V by 4 bases and J by 3 bases, and 16 bases separated the two germline ends. CDR3 DNA: TGTGCCAGCAGCCGGGACTCATTCGGGAAAGAGACCCAGTACTTC. Amino acids: CASSRDSFGKETQYF. Combining the CDR3 with reference TRBV5-6 and TRBJ2-5 gives the whole variable domain DAGVTQSPTHLIKTRGQQVTLRCSPKSGHDTVSWYQQALGQGPQFIFQYYEEEERQRGNFPDRFSGHQFPNYSSELNVNALLLGDSALYLCASSRDSFGKETQYFGPGTRLLVL.

This sequence joins TRBV6-5 and TRBJ1-5; a weak D match, TRBD1 (6 bases). This CDR3 comprises 13 residues. The germline gives CDR1 MNHEY, CDR2 SVGAGI. V gave up 6 bases and J gave up 5 bases, with 11 bases separating them. The CDR3 nucleotides read TGTGCCAGCAGCCCGTACAGGGATCAGCCCCAGCATTTT. Translating it yields CASSPYRDQPQHF.